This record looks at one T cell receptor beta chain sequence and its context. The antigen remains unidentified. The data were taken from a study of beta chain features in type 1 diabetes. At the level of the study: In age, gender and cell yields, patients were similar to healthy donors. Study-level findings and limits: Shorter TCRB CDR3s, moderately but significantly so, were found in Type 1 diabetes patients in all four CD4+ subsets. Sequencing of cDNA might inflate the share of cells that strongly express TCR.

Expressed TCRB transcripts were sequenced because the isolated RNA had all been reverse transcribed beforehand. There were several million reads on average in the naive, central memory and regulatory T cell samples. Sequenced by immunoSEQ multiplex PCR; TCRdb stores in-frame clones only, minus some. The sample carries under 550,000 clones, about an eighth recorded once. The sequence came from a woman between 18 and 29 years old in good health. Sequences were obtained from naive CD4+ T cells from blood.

For the CDR3, the DNA is TGCGCCAGCAGCTTGGGACTAGCGCGCATCGATGAGCAGTTCTTC. It yields the protein CASSLGLARIDEQFF. The J gene is TRBJ2-1, the V gene TRBV5-1; 8 bases fit TRBD2. V gave up 0 bases and J gave up 8 bases; unmatched junction bases: 7. The germline V gene encodes CDR1 SGHRS and CDR2 YFSETQ. The CDR3 is 15 residues long.